A single sample gave rise to the 14 T cell receptor beta chains below, sequenced in a study of shared clonotypes between healthy human individuals. Produced via immunoSEQ multiplex PCR; TCRdb's table is partial and in-frame only. The sample has about a million clones, about 80% seen once. Input material: memory CD4+ T cells from PBMCs. The subset: CD45RA-negative fraction. The receptors were sampled from a man aged 18 to 29 in good health. Some clones in this sample may be carry-over from other donors' samples.

A word on this clone: The sample has other DNA sequences that encode this CDR3 too. The CDR3 sequence: CASSLGSADTQYF. CDR3 nucleotide sequence: TGTGCCAGCAGCTTAGGCTCGGCAGATACGCAGTATTTT. The gene calls are TRBV7-9 and TRBJ2-3; D unclear. Germline V gene lookup returns CDR1 SEHNR and CDR2 FQNEAQ (reference sequence). Trimming left V 1 base short and J 4 bases short, with 6 bases between. The CDR3 is 13 residues long.

Of note for this clone: One end of the junction varies from germline; a read error may be responsible. Other DNA sequences in the sample encode the same CDR3. The chain combines TRBV11-2 with TRBJ2-7, with TRBD2 matching over 8 bases. The V gene's germline CDR1 is SGHAT and CDR2 FQNNGV. The CDR3 loop spans 16 amino acids. The CDR3 loop reads CASSLFRGRTSFEQYF. CDR3 bases: TGTGCCAGCAGCTTGTTCCGCGGGAGGACTTCCTTCGAGCAGTACTTC. The whole variable domain, filled in from reference TRBV11-2 and TRBJ2-7, reads EAGVAQSPRYKIIEKRQSVAFWCNPISGHATLYWYQQILGQGPKLLIQFQNNGVVDDSQLPKDRFSAERLKGVDSTLKIQPAKLEDSAVYLCASSLFRGRTSFEQYFGPGTRLTVT.

V and J are TRBV5-1 and TRBJ1-2, with TRBD1 identical over 9 bases. Germline assignment: CDR1 SGHRS and CDR2 YFSETQ. This CDR3 has 14 amino acids. Germline trimming cut 4 bases from V and 6 bases from J; bases unmatched to any gene: 7. The CDR3: CASSPPTGGNGYTF. CDR3 sequence (DNA): TGCGCCAGCAGCCCGCCCACAGGGGGCAATGGCTACACCTTC.

The chain couples TRBV5-1 to TRBJ2-3, with unresolved D. Germline V gives CDR1 SGHRS, CDR2 YFSETQ. Between the trimmed V and J ends, which lost 2 bases and 6 bases, there was a span of 16 bases. The length of the CDR3 is 15 residues. DNA of the CDR3: TGCGCCAGCAGCTTCCCCCGCGGAATGGCGGATACGCAGTATTTT. Its translation: CASSFPRGMADTQYF. The entire variable domain, with the rest obtained from reference TRBV5-1 and TRBJ2-3, is as follows: KAGVTQTPRYLIKTRGQQVTLSCSPISGHRSVSWYQQTPGQGLQFLFEYFSETQRNKGNFPGRFSGRQFSNSRSEMNVSTLELGDSALYLCASSFPRGMADTQYFGPGTRLTVL.

The chain is built from TRBV18 and TRBJ2-3; possibly TRBD1 for D (5 bases). The CDR3 runs to 15 residues. Germline CDR1 reads KGHSH; CDR2 reads LQKENI. V dropped 2 bases and J dropped 6 bases, with 15 bases sitting between them. The CDR3 DNA follows: TGTGCCAGCTCACCAATCACAGACCCAGGGGATACGCAGTATTTT. Amino acids: CASSPITDPGDTQYF.

The chain employs TRBV28 and TRBJ2-5; 9 positions agree with TRBD1. Trimming cost V 5 bases and J 4 bases; bases outside gene matches: 5. The CDR3 is 14 amino acids. Germline loops: CDR1 MDHEN, CDR2 SYDVKM. CDR3 in amino acids: CASSPTGGVETQYF. In DNA form, the CDR3 reads TGTGCCAGCAGTCCCACAGGGGGCGTAGAGACCCAGTACTTC. Full variable domain (remainder filled in from reference TRBV28 and TRBJ2-5): DVKVTQSSRYLVKRTGEKVFLECVQDMDHENMFWYRQDPGLGLRLIYFSYDVKMKEKGDIPEGYSVSREKKERFSLILESASTNQTSMYLCASSPTGGVETQYFGPGTRLLVL.

The V call is TRBV5-5, the J call TRBJ2-1; TRBD1 matches 8 bases. This CDR3 has 15 amino acids. V lost 3 bases, J lost 4 bases, and 6 bases stayed unmatched. The germline gives CDR1 SGHKS, CDR2 YYEKEE (reference sequence). CDR3 region: CASSWDGQGYNEQFF. Written as DNA, the CDR3 is TGTGCCAGCAGCTGGGACGGACAGGGATACAATGAGCAGTTCTTC.

This rearrangement joins TRBV30 to TRBJ1-3; D is ambiguous. The CDR3 runs 13 residues. Germline V lookup: CDR1 GTSNPN, CDR2 SVGIG (reference sequence). Deletions cut 2 bases from V and 0 bases from J, with 5 bases between. The CDR3 is CAWSSASGNTIYF. The CDR3 DNA sequence: TGTGCCTGGAGTTCAGCCTCTGGAAACACCATATATTTT.

This clone was detected once. V and J are TRBV28 and TRBJ1-2; D is perhaps TRBD1 (6 bases). Trimming took 4 bases from V and 4 from J, leaving 10 bases between them. The CDR3 sequence is 13 residues long. Germline lookup yields CDR1 MDHEN and CDR2 SYDVKM. CDR3 sequence: CASSSGAGYGYTF. The CDR3 DNA reads TGTGCCAGCAGTTCGGGGGCGGGCTATGGCTACACCTTC.

The chain is built from TRBV7-7 and TRBJ2-5; 8 bases map to TRBD1. There are 14 residues in the CDR3. CDR1 and CDR2 (germline): SSHAT, FNYEAQ (reference sequence). After removal of 1 base from V and 5 bases from J, the junction contained 3 bases not matched to a gene. The CDR3 coding sequence is TGTGCCAGCAGCTTAGGACAGGGGCAGGAGACCCAGTACTTC. Protein: CASSLGQGQETQYF. Filled out from reference TRBV7-7 and TRBJ2-5, the complete variable domain reads GAGVSQSPRYKVTKRGQDVTLRCDPISSHATLYWYQQALGQGPEFLTYFNYEAQPDKSGLPSDRFSAERPEGSISTLTIQRTEQRDSAMYRCASSLGQGQETQYFGPGTRLLVL.

The rearrangement links TRBV6-5 to TRBJ2-7; possible D gene TRBD2, 6 bases. Germline CDR1 is MNHEY and CDR2 is SVGAGI. Trimming took 0 bases from V and 12 from J, leaving 15 bases between them. The CDR3 is 13 amino acids. CDR3 sequence (DNA): TGTGCCAGCAGTTACTCGAACCCGGGACTGTGGTACTTC. Translating gives CASSYSNPGLWYF.

V is TRBV19 and J is TRBJ2-5; D gene unclear. The CDR3 spans 14 residues. V was trimmed by 3 bases and J by 5 bases, leaving 13 bases between them. Germline V gives CDR1 LNHDA, CDR2 SQIVND (reference sequence). The CDR3 region is CASSIGFLRETQYF. CDR3 nucleotide sequence: TGTGCCAGTAGTATCGGGTTCCTCAGGGAGACCCAGTACTTC.

The chain carries TRBV7-8 and TRBJ2-2, with 7 bases matching TRBD1. The CDR3 sequence is 16 residues long. Per germline, CDR1 SGHVS and CDR2 FQNEAQ. V lost 5 bases and J lost 1; bases outside the gene matches: 7. The CDR3 DNA reads as TGTGCCAGCAGCCCTAGGACAGGTCGGAACACCGGGGAGCTGTTTTTT. It specifies CASSPRTGRNTGELFF.

This rearrangement joins TRBV25-1 to TRBJ2-6; 7 positions match TRBD2. Germline V gives CDR1 MGHDK, CDR2 SYGVNS. Germline trimming cut 2 bases from V and 0 bases from J; bases unmatched to any gene: 1. The CDR3 loop spans 16 amino acids. The chain's CDR3 is CASSEGRASGANVLTF. The CDR3 region has the DNA TGTGCCAGCAGTGAAGGGAGGGCCTCTGGGGCCAACGTCCTGACTTTC.